Listed below are T cell receptor beta chains from one sample, sequenced in a study of cytomegalovirus exposure and HLA in healthy donors. TCRdb keeps only in-frame clones here, not all; method: immunoSEQ multiplex PCR. This table holds tens of thousands of clones, less than 65% found once. Sequencing input: PBMCs. The receptors were gathered from a woman aged 25 to 45 in good health and CMV-seronegative. Each CDR3 is given without its conserved first and last residue. Fields, in order: D gene, V gene, J gene, CDR3 protein. A D gene is named only where the DNA matches it firmly.

NA	TRBV5-8	TRBJ1-5	ASSLGQGINQPQH
NA	TRBV30	TRBJ2-5	AWSPDIQETQY
NA	TRBV7-9	TRBJ1-2	ASSLEDSYYGYT
NA	TRBV6-1	TRBJ1-1	ASSEWRNNKAF
NA	TRBV5-5	TRBJ1-2	ASSFGQIYGYT
NA	TRBV28	TRBJ1-2	ASTSYSPKLYGYT
TRBD1	TRBV11-2	TRBJ2-5	ASSRSGQGYGETQY
NA	TRBV30	TRBJ1-1	AWSEGQMNTEAF
TRBD2	TRBV4-1	TRBJ2-3	ASSQEEFGAGGQDTQY
TRBD1	TRBV4-1	TRBJ1-4	ASSQVSRGNEKLF